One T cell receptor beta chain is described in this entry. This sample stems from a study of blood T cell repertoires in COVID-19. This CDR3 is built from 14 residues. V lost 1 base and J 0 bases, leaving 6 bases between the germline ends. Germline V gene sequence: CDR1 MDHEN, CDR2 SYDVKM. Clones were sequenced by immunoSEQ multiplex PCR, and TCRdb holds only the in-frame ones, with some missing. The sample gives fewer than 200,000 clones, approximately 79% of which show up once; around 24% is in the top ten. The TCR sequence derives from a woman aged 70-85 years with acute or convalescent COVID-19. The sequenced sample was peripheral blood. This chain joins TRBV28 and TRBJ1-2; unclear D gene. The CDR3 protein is CASSLSVPNYGYTF. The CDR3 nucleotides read TGTGCCAGCAGTTTATCCGTTCCTAACTATGGCTACACCTTC.